This T cell receptor beta chain was documented in a study of T cell clonotyping in hematopoietic cell transplantation. Only in-frame clones appear in the TCRdb table, and some are missing; sequencing was by immunoSEQ multiplex PCR. The table lists 25,000 to 30,000 clones, roughly 92% of them singletons. CDR1 is ENHRY, CDR2 SYGVKD, per germline. The CDR3 spans 13 residues. V was trimmed by 6 bases and J by 3 bases, leaving 11 bases between them. The sequence was collected from a female patient aged 45 to 65 who had an allogeneic stem cell transplant from a related donor, so the T cells may come from the graft donor. Some clones in this sample may be carry-over from other donors' samples. The gene calls are TRBV10-3 and TRBJ2-5; a possible D gene is TRBD1 (5 bases). Sample: PBMCs, taken 100 days after allogeneic stem cell transplant. CDR3 protein: CAISEAREETQYF. The DNA for the CDR3 is TGTGCCATCAGCGAAGCCAGGGAAGAGACCCAGTACTTC.